This T cell receptor (beta chain) was recovered during a study of T cell repertoires in aging, cancer and after chemotherapy (dated by TCRdb to between 2017 and 2020). Looking at the study overall: Donors were distributed across six age groups ranging from 30 or younger to 70 or older, with at least three individuals included per group. To look at immunoaging and at how T cells reconstitute after chemotherapy, the study profiled TCR beta repertoires in peripheral blood from both healthy donors and cancer patients. A cohort of 200 to 250 cancer patients (94 with hematological and approximately 120 with solid cancers) was assembled, and under 100 healthy donors were included as a reference group. In the hematological group, the paired samples taken before and after chemotherapy came from chronic lymphocytic leukemia patients given fludarabine- or bendamustine-based regimens. About 9.3 million TCR reads were contained in the full dataset. What the authors observed across the whole study: In both cancer cohorts, the median generation probability rose over the chemotherapy interval, which suggests that the repertoire was reconstituted through rebound thymic output. In healthy donors, the drop in TCR diversity with age came mainly from a loss of richness, whereas in cancer patients a loss of evenness also played a part. Significantly lower blood TCR diversity and higher clonality were observed in untreated patients with hematological or solid cancers than in age-matched healthy donors. According to the authors, the repertoire data do not permit conclusions about immunological memory after chemotherapy. Hematological cancer patients had infiltration of lymphoid organs, and this infiltration may itself impair thymic emigration or peripheral T cell expansion.

This clonotype is termed medium-sized (0.01 to 0.1%). The target of this receptor is not known. Nothing much larger sits one base from this clone, and base qualities are not available. The junction carries 9 bases between V and J, which are trimmed by 4 bases and 4 bases respectively. CDR1 and CDR2 are drawn from the germline V gene: MNHNS, SASEGT. From its cysteine to its phenylalanine, the CDR3 spans 13 amino acids. Only CDR3 DNA is held: 39 bases, read in frame from base 1. Genomic DNA extracted from peripheral blood, rather than sorted cells or RNA, was used as the source for amplification of TCR beta rearrangements. Using a mixed TRB-A/B primer pool, multiplex touch-down PCR amplified rearranged TRB sequences covering the V, D and J segments. Two consecutive PCR reactions with Phusion HS II polymerase added Illumina adapters and sample indices to the amplicons. Amplicons were gel-purified using the NucleoSpin Gel and PCR Clean-up kit and were subsequently checked with Qubit and an Agilent 2100 Bioanalyzer. Sequencing of libraries was carried out on an Illumina MiSeq in 600-cycle, single-indexed, paired-end runs. The study's processing was this. MiXCR versions 2.12 and 3.0.5 were used to process TRB sequences. Each unique CDR3 nucleotide sequence was treated as one clone, and only productive sequences with two or more reads were kept. The repertoire metrics were Shannon diversity, evenness, clonality (defined as one minus evenness), and alpha-parameterized diversity profiles covering alpha 0 to 5. Generation probabilities of clones in paired pre- and post-chemotherapy samples were computed with the IGoR algorithm. The public reads were reanalyzed by TCRdb: fastp trimming at Q25, MiXCR alignment, in-frame beta chains only. One record per CDR3 amino acid sequence lists the most common genes and DNA. What appears here as the V and J calls and clone size reflects TCRdb's work, not the paper's. Here the sample has some 9,300 distinct CDR3 sequences; under 25% occur a single time. The ten largest clonotypes hold approximately 14% of the sample.

The rearranged chain carries TRBV6-1 and TRBJ2-3, with an unclear D gene assignment. Sequencing was done on a sample of blood. The sequence derives from a human donor with a blood cancer. The donor label of this sample is uncertain. The CDR3 protein sequence reads: CASSALAADTQYF. The nucleotide sequence reads TGTGCCAGCAGTGCATTGGCGGCAGATACGCAGTATTTT.